Below are 15 T cell receptor beta chains sequenced from a single sample in a study of CD4 T cells in relation to SARS-CoV-2 and coronaviruses. No antigens are known for them. Before the COVID-19 pandemic, during about 2011-2019, CD4+ T cells were taken from unexposed donors. CD4+ T cells were isolated from the cells after about ten days of culture. Produced via immunoSEQ multiplex PCR; TCRdb's table is partial and in-frame only. The data contain about 26,000 clones, under 80% of them singletons. The material sequenced was CD4+ T cells from PBMCs, cultured in vitro. The receptors originated from a human donor in good health.

This clone was recorded once. This chain uses TRBV11-2 with TRBJ2-6, with D uncertain. Deletions cut 4 bases from V and 7 bases from J, with 8 bases between. Per germline, CDR1 SGHAT and CDR2 FQNNGV. CDR3 size: 13 residues. Here the CDR3 DNA reads TGTGCCAGCAGCTCAGACCGAGCCAACGTCCTGACTTTC. Translated, it gives CASSSDRANVLTF.

A single count supports this clone. The V call is TRBV19, the J call TRBJ2-5; TRBD2 agrees at 10 bases. CDR1 is LNHDA and CDR2 is SQIVND in the germline V gene (reference sequence). The CDR3 contains 15 residues. V was clipped by 5 bases and J by 4 bases; unmatched bases: 7. CDR3 DNA sequence: TGTGCCAGTAGTCTTTCTAGCGGGAGTCGAGAGACCCAGTACTTC. Translating it yields CASSLSSGSRETQYF.

This chain uses TRBV19 with TRBJ2-6, with a tentative D call TRBD2 (5 bases). Between the trimmed V and J ends, which lost 8 bases and 2 bases, there was a span of 10 bases. The germline gives CDR1 LNHDA, CDR2 SQIVND (reference sequence). The CDR3 is made up of 14 amino acids. The CDR3 region is CASGSRAGANVLTF. For the CDR3, the DNA is TGTGCCAGTGGGAGCCGGGCTGGGGCCAACGTCCTGACTTTC.

This sequence joins TRBV16 and TRBJ2-7; D possibly corresponds to TRBD1 (5 bases). Trimming stripped 1 base from V and 2 bases from J, with 6 bases between. The CDR3 is made up of 13 amino acids. CDR1 and CDR2 (germline): KGHSY, FQNENV. In DNA, the CDR3 is TGTGCCAGCAGCCAATGGGGCCCCTACGAGCAGTACTTC. Protein: CASSQWGPYEQYF.

This clone was counted a few times. The rearrangement joins TRBV7-9 to TRBJ1-5; 7 nucleotides line up with TRBD1. The CDR3 is 15 residues long. Germline CDR1 and CDR2: SEHNR and FQNEAQ (reference sequence). The V segment lost 5 bases and the J segment 0 bases; nucleotides outside the gene matches: 4. The CDR3, as DNA: TGTGCCAGCAGCATCGACAGGGCTAGCAATCAGCCCCAGCATTTT. Protein sequence: CASSIDRASNQPQHF.

The table lists this clone with a count of one. The rearrangement uses TRBV3-1 (or the pseudogene TRBV3-2) and TRBJ2-2, with D perhaps matching TRBD2 (7 bases). The CDR3 contains 16 residues. Germline V gives CDR1 LGHDT, CDR2 YNNKEL (reference sequence). Deletions cut 4 bases from V and 7 bases from J, with 19 bases between. CDR3: CASSRLNGGRNGELFF. The CDR3 DNA sequence: TGTGCCAGCAGCCGCCTGAACGGGGGGCGCAACGGGGAGCTGTTTTTT.

This chain connects TRBV5-1 to TRBJ2-3, with D uncertain. Trimming took 2 bases from V and 0 from J, leaving 7 bases between them. The CDR3 is made up of 14 amino acids. Germline-derived CDR1 and CDR2 are SGHRS and YFSETQ. The CDR3 DNA reads TGCGCCAGCAGCTTCGGCCCTAGCACAGATACGCAGTATTTT. This codes for CASSFGPSTDTQYF. The full variable domain, rest sourced from reference TRBV5-1 and TRBJ2-3, is KAGVTQTPRYLIKTRGQQVTLSCSPISGHRSVSWYQQTPGQGLQFLFEYFSETQRNKGNFPGRFSGRQFSNSRSEMNVSTLELGDSALYLCASSFGPSTDTQYFGPGTRLTVL.

The chain is built from TRBV9 and TRBJ2-2; tentative D call: TRBD1 (6 bases). The CDR3 contains 16 residues. The V gene lost 0 bases and the J gene lost 0 bases, with 9 bases spanning the gap. Germline V gives CDR1 SGDLS, CDR2 YYNGEE. Here the CDR3 reads CASSVGAGANTGELFF. For the CDR3, the DNA is TGTGCCAGCAGCGTAGGCGCAGGGGCGAACACCGGGGAGCTGTTTTTT.

The chain has TRBV9 and TRBJ1-2, with D possibly matching TRBD1 (5 bases). V lost 4 bases to trimming and J lost 4 bases, with 14 bases between them. This CDR3 is built from 14 residues. CDR1 is SGDLS, CDR2 YYNGEE, per germline. In DNA, the CDR3 is TGTGCCAGCAGCACTGGGGGGGGAATCTATGGCTACACCTTC. It is translated as CASSTGGGIYGYTF.

The CDR3 sequence: CASSLDLRPGGPYGYTF. CDR3 DNA: TGTGCCAGCAGCTTGGACCTACGGCCAGGGGGCCCTTATGGCTACACCTTC. The chain couples TRBV5-4 to TRBJ1-2, with 8 nucleotides matching TRBD1. Germline-derived CDR1 and CDR2 are SGHNT and YYREEE (reference sequence). This CDR3 is built from 17 residues. The trim removed 0 bases at V and 5 bases at J, leaving 12 bases unmatched.

This clone appeared a single time. This chain links TRBV2 with TRBJ2-3; D not certain. There are 12 residues in the CDR3. Germline loops: CDR1 SNHLY, CDR2 FYNNEI. The V end lost 5 bases, the J end lost 0 bases, and 3 bases lay between the germline ends. The CDR3 loop is CASSRSTDTQYF. The CDR3 nucleotides read TGTGCCAGCAGTAGGAGCACAGATACGCAGTATTTT.

This clone has only one observation. The J gene is TRBJ1-2, the V gene TRBV16; no reliable D call. Trimming took 0 bases from V and 2 from J, leaving 7 bases between them. The germline V gene encodes CDR1 KGHSY and CDR2 FQNENV. This CDR3 comprises 14 residues. The CDR3 here is CASSQSTGNYGYTF. CDR3 nucleotides: TGTGCCAGCAGCCAATCTACGGGCAACTATGGCTACACCTTC. The whole variable domain, filled in from reference TRBV16 and TRBJ1-2, reads GEEVAQTPKHLVRGEGQKAKLYCAPIKGHSYVFWYQQVLKNEFKFLISFQNENVFDETGMPKERFSAKCLPNSPCSLEIQATKLEDSAVYFCASSQSTGNYGYTFGSGTRLTVV.

V usage is TRBV7-2 and J usage is TRBJ2-6; D might be TRBD2 (5 bases). Germline values: CDR1 SGHTA, CDR2 FQGNSA. The CDR3 runs 19 residues. The V end was cut by 0 bases, the J end by 5 bases, with 20 bases between. CDR3 region: CASSLAVSGRGTWANVLTF. The CDR3 DNA reads TGTGCCAGCAGCTTAGCGGTTAGTGGCCGGGGAACTTGGGCCAACGTCCTGACTTTC.

The V gene is TRBV7-3, the J gene TRBJ1-5, with no clear D. CDR1 and CDR2 (germline): SGHTA, FQGTGA. CDR3 size: 13 residues. Trimming left V 1 base short and J 7 bases short, with 8 bases between. For the CDR3, the DNA is TGTGCCAGCAGCTTAAGGCAGTGGCAGCCCCAGCATTTT. Its translation: CASSLRQWQPQHF.

This clone occurred once. The chain links TRBV5-4 to TRBJ2-3; unclear D gene. The CDR3 is made up of 17 amino acids. The germline CDR1 and CDR2 sequences are SGHNT and YYREEE (reference sequence). Trimming took off 1 base at V and 4 bases at J, with 19 bases between the two ends. The CDR3 protein is CASSLSLGPAAADTQYF. The CDR3 DNA reads TGTGCCAGCAGCTTGAGCTTGGGCCCCGCCGCAGCAGATACGCAGTATTTT.